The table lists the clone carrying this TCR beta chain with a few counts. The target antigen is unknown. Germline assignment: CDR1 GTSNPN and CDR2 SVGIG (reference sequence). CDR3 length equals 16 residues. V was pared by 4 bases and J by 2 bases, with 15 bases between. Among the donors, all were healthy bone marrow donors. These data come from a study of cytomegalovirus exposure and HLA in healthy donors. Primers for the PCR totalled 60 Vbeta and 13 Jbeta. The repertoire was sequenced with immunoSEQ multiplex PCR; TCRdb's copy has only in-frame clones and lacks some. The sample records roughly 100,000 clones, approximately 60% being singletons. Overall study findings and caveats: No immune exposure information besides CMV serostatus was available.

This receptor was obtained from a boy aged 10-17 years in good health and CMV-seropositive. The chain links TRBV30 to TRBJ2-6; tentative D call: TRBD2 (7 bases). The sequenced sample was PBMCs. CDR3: CAWKGGPQPGANVLTF. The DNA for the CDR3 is TGTGCCTGGAAGGGGGGGCCCCAGCCTGGGGCCAACGTCCTGACTTTC. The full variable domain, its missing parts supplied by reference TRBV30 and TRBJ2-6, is SQTIHQWPATLVQPVGSPLSLECTVEGTSNPNLYWYRQAAGRGLQLLFYSVGIGQISSEVPQNLSASRPQDRQFILSSKKLLLSDSGFYLCAWKGGPQPGANVLTFGAGSRLTVL.